Listed below are T cell receptor beta chains from one sample, sequenced in a study of monozygotic twins with inflammatory bowel disease. Following a re-call of the 5' RACE reads, TCRdb has one entry per CDR3 protein and lacks DNA. The sample data list roughly 100,000 distinct CDR3 sequences. The sample taken for sequencing was blood. The receptor set was obtained from a human donor with ulcerative colitis or Crohn's disease, or a healthy co-twin of an affected twin (not recorded which). Each CDR3 is given with its conserved first and last residue.

v_call	cdr3_length	j_call	cdr3_aa
TRBV7-2	13	TRBJ2-5	CASRRTGPETQYF
TRBV5-1	16	TRBJ1-5	CASSLEGPYSNQPQHF
TRBV10-3	12	TRBJ1-2	CAISSSNYGYTF
TRBV5-1	18	TRBJ2-3	CASSLVGREYLRTDTQYF
TRBV28	17	TRBJ2-7	CASSPGQGITRRYEQYF
TRBV28	12	TRBJ1-1	CASSWGQGVTFF
TRBV5-1	14	TRBJ2-1	CASSNEDVYNEQFF
TRBV13	14	TRBJ2-7	CASSYRVQGYEQYF
TRBV7-2	14	TRBJ2-4	CASSLDRSKNIQYF
TRBV9	14	TRBJ2-1	CASSVGLEYNEQFF
TRBV12-3/TRBV12-4	13	TRBJ2-7	CASRRDNNYEQYF
TRBV5-1	13	TRBJ1-4	CASNSGSGEKLFF
TRBV12-3/TRBV12-4	14	TRBJ2-2	CASSLAVGTGELFF
TRBV11-2	18	TRBJ1-5	CASSLVRAGLNSNQPQHF
TRBV5-4	15	TRBJ2-3	CASSSPGRGLDTQYF
TRBV10-3	17	TRBJ2-7	CAISDTIIRTTNPEQYF
TRBV12-3/TRBV12-4	14	TRBJ2-7	CASTVLRQGYEQYF
TRBV28	11	TRBJ2-3	CASSFRDTQYF
TRBV5-4	15	TRBJ2-3	CASSPRVGSTDTQYF
TRBV29-1	14	TRBJ1-1	CSVEDNRGRTEAFF
TRBV24-1	15	TRBJ2-7	CATSDPDRFPYEQYF
TRBV28	15	TRBJ1-4	CASSSLGTGNEKLFF
TRBV29-1	15	TRBJ2-1	CSVEDRLAGGHEQFF
TRBV5-1	15	TRBJ1-1	CASSLEGSSNTEAFF